These 27 T cell receptor beta chains came from one sample sequenced in a study of T-cell reconstitution after alpha-beta-depleted transplantation in children. The authors prepared the TCRbeta library with unique molecular identifiers. TCRdb re-analysed the PCR reads in MiXCR, keeping a single row per CDR3 protein. The sample includes hundreds of thousands of distinct CDR3 sequences, over 15% of them seen just once. Sequencing was performed on PBMCs from the stem cell graft donor, taken from the stem cell graft. These receptors all come from a human donor who donated a stem cell graft to a child with acute myeloid leukemia.

This clonotype was detected many times. V usage is TRBV20-1 and J usage is TRBJ1-4, with D possibly being TRBD1 (6 bases). Per germline, CDR1 DFQATT and CDR2 SNEGSKA (reference sequence). This CDR3 has 16 amino acids. Trimming removed 0 bases from V and 7 bases from J, with 18 bases in between. The CDR3 is CSARDPLTGRGEKLFF. Written as DNA, the CDR3 is TGCAGTGCTAGAGATCCCCTTACAGGGCGCGGTGAAAAACTGTTTTTT.

This clonotype has ten or more counts. This chain uses TRBV24-1 with TRBJ2-5; 7 positions agree with TRBD1. Germline V gene data show CDR1 as KGHDR and CDR2 as SFDVKD. The CDR3 consists of 14 residues. With 5 bases clipped from V and 2 bases from J, the junction kept 4 bases outside the gene matches. The CDR3 coding sequence is TGTGCCACCAGTGGAGCAGGGGGACAAGAGACCCAGTACTTC. Translation gives CATSGAGGQETQYF.

This chain connects TRBV20-1 to TRBJ2-2, with D possibly TRBD1 on 5 matching bases. The germline V and J ends were trimmed by 5 bases and 2 bases, with 18 bases remaining between them. The V gene's germline CDR1 is DFQATT and CDR2 SNEGSKA (reference sequence). The CDR3 consists of 16 residues. The CDR3 loop is CSAPRWGPLNTGELFF. The CDR3 nucleotides read TGCAGTGCTCCTAGGTGGGGCCCACTTAACACCGGGGAGCTGTTTTTT.

This clonotype came up many times. The chain carries TRBV20-1 and TRBJ1-5; D unclear. Germline CDR1 DFQATT, CDR2 SNEGSKA (reference sequence). This CDR3 is 13 amino acids long. The V and J ends lost 5 bases and 3 bases respectively, with 11 bases between them. CDR3 bases: TGCAGTGCTGTCCTCGGGGTCAATCAGCCCCAGCATTTT. It is translated as CSAVLGVNQPQHF.

In this sample, this clonotype turned up a few times. The genes are TRBV15 and TRBJ2-5, with D maybe TRBD1 (6 bases). Germline V CDR1 and CDR2: LNHNV, YYDKDF (reference sequence). V gave up 7 bases and J gave up 1 base, with 10 bases separating them. There are 13 residues in the CDR3. The CDR3 reads CATTDRIQETQYF. CDR3 DNA sequence: TGTGCCACCACGGACAGAATCCAAGAGACCCAGTACTTC.

The CDR3 DNA reads TGCGCCAGCAGCTTCGGTCGGAGGAACACTGAAGCTTTCTTT. This translates into CASSFGRRNTEAFF. The rearrangement uses TRBV5-1 and TRBJ1-1; D is unclear. Germline lookup yields CDR1 SGHRS and CDR2 YFSETQ. This CDR3 contains 14 residues. The V and J ends lost 2 bases and 1 base respectively, with 9 bases between them.

This clonotype was found many times. This chain uses TRBV6-4 with TRBJ2-1, with D unresolved. Per the germline V gene, CDR1 is MRHNA and CDR2 is SNTAGT. V gave up 5 bases and J gave up 1 base, with 12 bases separating them. This CDR3 comprises 15 residues. CDR3 nucleotide sequence: TGTGCCAGCAGTCCGACTCATCTTTCCTACAATGAGCAGTTCTTC. This sequence encodes CASSPTHLSYNEQFF.

This clonotype was seen only a few times. The chain joins TRBV4-3 to TRBJ2-1; 8 bases fit TRBD2. With V trimmed by 3 bases and J by 6 bases, 4 bases remained unmatched. This CDR3 region has 14 residues. Germline values: CDR1 LGHNA, CDR2 YSLEER. CDR3 coding DNA: TGCGCCAGCAGCCATGAGCGGGGGTCCAATGAGCAGTTCTTC. Translated, it gives CASSHERGSNEQFF.

The V call is TRBV6-5, the J call TRBJ2-1; 7 positions agree with TRBD1. From germline, CDR1 is MNHEY and CDR2 SVGAGI. The J segment lost 6 bases and the V segment lost 2 bases, leaving 4 bases of the junction unmatched. This CDR3 is built from 14 residues. CDR3 DNA sequence: TGTGCCAGCAGTTACGGGACAGCCGGCAATGAGCAGTTCTTC. Its translation: CASSYGTAGNEQFF.

The chain employs TRBV29-1 and TRBJ2-3; 7 bases are shared with TRBD1. The CDR3 covers 15 residues. The germline CDR1 and CDR2 sequences are SQVTM and ANQGSEA. Losses at the gene ends were 6 bases for V and 0 bases for J; bases not matched to a gene: 9. The CDR3 region is CSVDFTGASTDTQYF. In nucleotides, the CDR3 is TGCAGCGTAGACTTCACAGGGGCTAGCACAGATACGCAGTATTTT.

This clonotype has just a few counts. Being one base from a much bigger clone, this may be a read error. The chain couples TRBV12-3 or TRBV12-4 to TRBJ2-5; unclear D gene. V dropped 6 bases and J dropped 3 bases, with 5 bases sitting between them. The CDR3 is made up of 11 amino acids. Written as DNA, the CDR3 is TGTGCCAGCAGCCATAAAGAGACCCAGTACTTC. It encodes CASSHKETQYF.

J is TRBJ1-4 and V is TRBV30, with 7 bases that match TRBD1. This CDR3 is built from 16 residues. Germline V lookup: CDR1 GTSNPN, CDR2 SVGIG (reference sequence). Trimming cost V 0 bases and J 4 bases; bases outside gene matches: 8. CDR3 protein: CAWSVLLQGNNEKLFF. In nucleotides, the CDR3 is TGTGCCTGGAGTGTCCTGCTACAGGGGAATAATGAAAAACTGTTTTTT.

This clonotype was detected ten times or more. The CDR3 bases are TGTGCCATCAGTGAGTCGTACATGGGCACTGAAGCTTTCTTT. Its translation is CAISESYMGTEAFF. This chain connects TRBV10-3 to TRBJ1-1; D remains unclear. CDR3 length: 14 amino acids. Germline values: CDR1 ENHRY, CDR2 SYGVKD. V was shortened by 0 bases and J by 4 bases, with 9 bases between the two germline ends.

Notes on this clonotype: Given a much more abundant clone one base away, this may be a read error. J is TRBJ1-1 and V is TRBV6-6, with D hard to call. V was pared by 6 bases and J by 1 base, with 9 bases between. CDR3 size: 13 residues. CDR1 is MNHNY and CDR2 is SVGAGI in the germline V gene (reference sequence). DNA of the CDR3: TGTGCCAGCAGGGAGAGCGAGAACACTGAAGCTTTCTTT. Translating gives CASRESENTEAFF.

The chain links TRBV28 to TRBJ2-1; D possibly uses TRBD1 or TRBD2 (5 bases each). This CDR3 comprises 13 residues. Trimming cost V 6 bases and J 6 bases, with 12 bases left between them. From germline, CDR1 is MDHEN and CDR2 SYDVKM. This CDR3 is CASRRTGTNEQFF. For the CDR3, the DNA is TGTGCCAGCAGGCGCACCGGGACCAATGAGCAGTTCTTC.

This clonotype was counted at least ten times. The chain combines TRBV15 with TRBJ2-7; D remains ambiguous. CDR3 length: 14 amino acids. Germline V gives CDR1 LNHNV, CDR2 YYDKDF (reference sequence). The V gene lost 0 bases and the J gene lost 4 bases, with 10 bases spanning the gap. CDR3 region: CATSREVVGYEQYV. The CDR3 coding sequence is TGTGCCACCAGCAGAGAAGTGGTAGGTTACGAGCAGTACGTC.

The chain links TRBV4-3 to TRBJ2-7; 10 bases line up with TRBD1. V shed 5 bases, J shed 0 bases, and the junction held 4 bases outside the gene matches. The CDR3 is 15 residues long. From germline, CDR1 is LGHNA and CDR2 YSLEER. The CDR3 loop reads CASSKGTGDSYEQYF. CDR3 coding DNA: TGCGCCAGCAGCAAGGGGACAGGGGACTCCTACGAGCAGTACTTC.

The genes are TRBV20-1 and TRBJ1-1; 10 nucleotides align to TRBD1. CDR3 size: 16 residues. Germline CDR1 DFQATT, CDR2 SNEGSKA (reference sequence). J was trimmed by 6 bases and V by 0 bases; bases with no gene match: 10. The chain's CDR3 is CSARDPKTGGHAEAFF. CDR3 sequence (DNA): TGCAGTGCTAGAGATCCCAAGACAGGGGGCCATGCTGAAGCTTTCTTT.

This clonotype has at least ten counts. This chain links TRBV29-1 with TRBJ1-1, with D uncertain. Trimming left V 6 bases short and J 0 bases short, with 11 bases between. Germline CDR1 and CDR2: SQVTM and ANQGSEA. This CDR3 is built from 13 residues. In nucleotides, the CDR3 is TGCAGCGTCGGGTTGGGAATGAACACTGAAGCTTTCTTT. Protein product: CSVGLGMNTEAFF. The whole variable domain, remainder taken from reference TRBV29-1 and TRBJ1-1, is SAVISQKPSRDICQRGTSLTIQCQVDSQVTMMFWYRQQPGQSLTLIATANQGSEATYESGFVIDKFPISRPNLTFSTLTVSNMSPEDSSIYLCSVGLGMNTEAFFGQGTRLTVV.

This clonotype was observed a handful of times. The V gene is TRBV20-1, the J gene TRBJ2-7, with TRBD2 matching 11 bases. CDR3 size: 17 residues. Germline trimming cut 0 bases from V and 3 bases from J; bases unmatched to any gene: 10. Per the germline V gene, CDR1 is DFQATT and CDR2 is SNEGSKA (reference sequence). The CDR3 DNA reads TGCAGTGCTAGAGATGGAATAGCGGGGGGGCCTGGCTACGAGCAGTACTTC. Translating gives CSARDGIAGGPGYEQYF.

This clonotype was observed at least ten times. The rearrangement links TRBV20-1 to TRBJ2-7, with 10 bases matching TRBD1. Germline assignment: CDR1 DFQATT and CDR2 SNEGSKA (reference sequence). The CDR3 spans 17 residues. The V gene end was trimmed by 5 bases and the J gene end by 0 bases; junction bases not matched to a gene: 13. CDR3 sequence reads: CSALGQGISSSSYEQYV. The CDR3 bases are TGCAGTGCTCTGGGACAGGGGATATCCTCAAGCTCCTACGAGCAGTACGTC.

The V call is TRBV20-1, the J call TRBJ1-1; no clear D gene. Germline CDR1 is DFQATT and CDR2 is SNEGSKA (reference sequence). There are 13 residues in the CDR3. V was trimmed by 2 bases and J by 2 bases, leaving 9 bases between them. The CDR3 sequence is CSARQAFNTEAFF. The DNA for the CDR3 is TGCAGTGCTAGACAGGCATTTAACACTGAAGCTTTCTTT.

This sequence joins TRBV25-1 and TRBJ2-7; 8 positions agree with TRBD1. Per germline, CDR1 MGHDK and CDR2 SYGVNS. The CDR3 contains 16 residues. The CDR3 DNA follows: TGTGCCAGCGGTGAACGCGACAGGGGAATATTCTACGAGCAGTACGTC. This translates into CASGERDRGIFYEQYV.

The rearrangement links TRBV7-9 to TRBJ2-5, with 8 bases that match TRBD1. The CDR3 is 15 residues long. The junction had 9 bases not matched to a gene; V was cut back by 4 bases and J by 5 bases. Germline V gene data show CDR1 as SEHNR and CDR2 as FQNEAQ (reference sequence). The CDR3 nucleotides read TGTGCCAGCAGCTACATGACAGGGGAAGCGGAGACCCAGTACTTC. It specifies CASSYMTGEAETQYF.

This clonotype was recorded at least ten times. The gene calls are TRBV15 and TRBJ2-3; D not certain. Trimming left V 5 bases short and J 1 base short, with 10 bases between. The CDR3 consists of 14 residues. Germline CDR1 and CDR2: LNHNV and YYDKDF (reference sequence). The CDR3 region has the DNA TGTGCCACCAGCCAGGCAGACGGCACAGATACGCAGTATTTT. Protein product: CATSQADGTDTQYF.

This clonotype was detected a few times. The rearrangement joins TRBV5-1 to TRBJ2-7; 8 bases are a match to TRBD1. V lost 3 bases and J lost 6; bases outside the gene matches: 11. Germline V gives CDR1 SGHRS, CDR2 YFSETQ. The CDR3 is 15 residues long. CDR3 nucleotide sequence: TGCGCCAGCAGCTATAGCGGACAGGGAGGTCGCGAGCAGTACTTC. Translation: CASSYSGQGGREQYF.

Only a few counts were recorded for this clonotype. This chain uses TRBV15 with TRBJ1-2, with TRBD1 matching over 7 bases. V lost 0 bases to trimming and J lost 6 bases; unmatched junction nucleotides: 7. CDR1 and CDR2 (germline): LNHNV, YYDKDF (reference sequence). This CDR3 is 15 amino acids long. The CDR3 DNA reads as TGTGCCACCAGCAGAGAAAATGAGGGGGCAAATGGCTACACCTTC. Encoded protein: CATSRENEGANGYTF.